This T cell receptor beta chain was recovered during a study of shared T cell receptors in the human thymus. Libraries were prepared by immunoSEQ multiplex PCR; TCRdb keeps only in-frame clonotypes and omits some of them. The sample consists of 700,000 to 750,000 clones, 70% to 90% of them appearing once. A further study also used this sample, focusing on human thymus T cells. That paper adds: The thymus tissue came from resections taken during corrective heart surgery.

Sequencing used thymocytes. This sequence originates from a girl under two years old with a congenital heart defect.

The CDR3 coding sequence is TGCGCCAGCAGCCAAGATTCGGGGGACGACCACCTCAAGGGCTACACCTTC. This encodes CASSQDSGDDHLKGYTF. The V gene is TRBV4-3, the J gene TRBJ1-2; TRBD1 is a possible D gene (5 bases). This CDR3 is built from 17 residues. Trimming removed 0 bases at V and 8 bases at J, with 22 bases between. CDR1 is LGHNA, CDR2 YSLEER, per germline.